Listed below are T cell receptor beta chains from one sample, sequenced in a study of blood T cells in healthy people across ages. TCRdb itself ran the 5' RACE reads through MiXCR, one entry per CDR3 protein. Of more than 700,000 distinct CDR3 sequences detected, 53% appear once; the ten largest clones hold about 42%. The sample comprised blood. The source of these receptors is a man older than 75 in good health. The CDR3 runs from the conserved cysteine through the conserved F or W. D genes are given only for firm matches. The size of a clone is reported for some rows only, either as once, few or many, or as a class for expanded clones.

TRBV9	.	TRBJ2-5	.	CASSAGRNEQYF	TGTGCCAGCAGCGCGGGCCGCAATGAGCAGTACTTC
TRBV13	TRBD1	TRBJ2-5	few	CASSVDRGETQYF	TGTGCCAGCAGCGTAGACAGGGGGGAGACCCAGTACTTC
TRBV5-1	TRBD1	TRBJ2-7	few	CASSSTGLSSYEQYF	TGCGCCAGCAGCTCGACAGGGCTGAGCTCCTACGAGCAGTACTTC
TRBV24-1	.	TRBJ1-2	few	CATSDPTHAEAPNYGYTF	TGTGCCACCAGTGACCCTACTCATGCGGAGGCACCTAACTATGGCTACACCTTC
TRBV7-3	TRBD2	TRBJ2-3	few	CASSETSASTDTQYF	TGTGCCAGCAGCGAGACTAGCGCTAGCACAGATACGCAGTATTTT
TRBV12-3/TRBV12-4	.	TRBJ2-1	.	CASSFGRASEQFF	TGTGCCAGCAGTTTCGGCAGGGCGAGTGAGCAGTTCTTC
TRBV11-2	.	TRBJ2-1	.	CASSYAGPGLYNEQFF	TGTGCCAGCAGCTACGCCGGGCCCGGCCTTTACAATGAGCAGTTCTTC
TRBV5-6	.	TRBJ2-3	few	CASSAGVTSTDTQYF	TGTGCCAGCAGCGCAGGCGTTACTAGCACAGATACGCAGTATTTT
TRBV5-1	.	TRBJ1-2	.	CASSLEGGSGYTF	TGCGCCAGCAGCTTGGAGGGGGGCAGTGGCTACACCTTC
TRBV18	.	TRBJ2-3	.	CASSPVGRTDTQYF	TGTGCCAGCTCACCAGTGGGACGGACAGATACGCAGTATTTT
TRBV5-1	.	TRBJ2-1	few	CASSWDTSSYNEQFF	TGCGCCAGCAGCTGGGACACCAGCTCCTACAATGAGCAGTTCTTC
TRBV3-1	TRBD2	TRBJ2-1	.	CASSQYSGATRSYNEQFF	TGTGCCAGCAGCCAATATAGCGGGGCGACCCGCTCCTACAATGAGCAGTTCTTC
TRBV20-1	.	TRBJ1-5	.	CSATPDSLYSNQPQHF	TGCAGTGCAACCCCTGACAGTCTTTATAGCAATCAGCCCCAGCATTTT
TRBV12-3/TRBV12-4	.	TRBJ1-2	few	CASSSSSGYTF	TGTGCCAGCAGTTCCTCCAGCGGCTACACCTTC
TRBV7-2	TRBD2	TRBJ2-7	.	CASSLPGLASHEQYF	TGTGCCAGCAGCTTACCGGGACTAGCATCCCACGAGCAGTACTTC
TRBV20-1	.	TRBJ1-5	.	CSVTGGNQPQHF	TGCAGCGTTACAGGAGGCAATCAGCCCCAGCATTTT
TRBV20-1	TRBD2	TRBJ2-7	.	CSARLAGGQYEQYF	TGCAGTGCTAGACTAGCGGGAGGCCAATACGAGCAGTACTTC
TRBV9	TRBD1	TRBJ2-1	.	CASSVGGQGNEQFF	TGTGCCAGCAGCGTAGGGGGACAGGGCAATGAGCAGTTCTTC
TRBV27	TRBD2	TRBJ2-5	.	CASSFVPLAGIETQYF	TGTGCCAGCAGTTTCGTTCCACTAGCGGGAATAGAGACCCAGTACTTC
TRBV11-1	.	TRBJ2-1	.	CASRRQENYNEQFF	TGTGCCAGCAGGCGACAGGAGAATTACAATGAGCAGTTCTTC
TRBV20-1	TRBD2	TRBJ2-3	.	CSARDRLAAEVDTQYF	TGCAGTGCTAGAGACCGACTAGCGGCAGAGGTGGATACGCAGTATTTT
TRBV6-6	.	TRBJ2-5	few	CASSYSGDTPRPYF	TGTGCCAGCAGTTACTCTGGTGACACCCCAAGACCGTACTTC
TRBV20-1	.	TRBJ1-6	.	CSASPGPTRESPLHF	TGCAGTGCTAGCCCTGGACCGACCCGGGAGTCACCCCTCCACTTT
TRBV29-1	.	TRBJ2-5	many	CSVVPSQETQYF	TGCAGCGTTGTCCCCAGTCAAGAGACCCAGTACTTC
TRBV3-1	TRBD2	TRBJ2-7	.	CASSPTSGPYNEQYF	TGTGCCAGCAGCCCGACTAGCGGGCCCTACAATGAGCAGTACTTC
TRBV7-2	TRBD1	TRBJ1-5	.	CASSFGPDRVTSQPQHF	TGTGCCAGCAGCTTTGGGCCGGACAGGGTCACAAGTCAGCCCCAGCATTTT